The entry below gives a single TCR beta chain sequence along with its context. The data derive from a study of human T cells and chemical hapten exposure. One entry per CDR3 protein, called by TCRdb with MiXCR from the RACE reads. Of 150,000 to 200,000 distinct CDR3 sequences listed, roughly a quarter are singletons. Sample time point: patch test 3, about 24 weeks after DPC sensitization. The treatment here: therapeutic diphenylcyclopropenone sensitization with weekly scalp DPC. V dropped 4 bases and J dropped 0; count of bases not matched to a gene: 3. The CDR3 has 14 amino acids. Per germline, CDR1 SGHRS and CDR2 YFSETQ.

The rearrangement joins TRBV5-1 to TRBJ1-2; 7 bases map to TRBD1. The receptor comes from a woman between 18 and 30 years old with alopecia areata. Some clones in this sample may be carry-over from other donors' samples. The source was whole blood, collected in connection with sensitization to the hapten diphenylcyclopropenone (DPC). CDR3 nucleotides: TGCGCCAGCAGCATTGGGACAGCTAACTATGGCTACACCTTC. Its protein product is CASSIGTANYGYTF.